This is a list of T cell receptor beta chains from one sample in a study of T cell responses to AZD1222 COVID-19 vaccine. TCRdb keeps only in-frame clones here, not all; method: immunoSEQ multiplex PCR. The sample consists of roughly 120,000 clones, 86% of them appearing once. The sequencing used peripheral blood, collected on day 0 of AZD1222 vaccination. These receptor sequences come from an adult in good health. The CDR3 runs from the conserved cysteine through the conserved F or W. A D gene is named only where the DNA matches it firmly. Size tells how often a clone was seen (once, few, many) or the class of an expanded clone, and some rows leave it out.

D gene	clone size	V gene	J gene	CDR3 protein	CDR3 DNA
-	-	TRBV5-1	TRBJ2-2	CASSLRTDTGELFF	TGCGCCAGCAGCCTTAGGACTGACACCGGGGAGCTGTTTTTT
-	-	TRBV5-4	TRBJ2-7	CASSPRAASYEQYF	TGTGCCAGCAGCCCCCGGGCGGCTTCCTACGAGCAGTACTTC
-	few	TRBV5-1	TRBJ1-1	CASSRGAGLNTEAFF	TGCGCCAGCAGCCGCGGGGCAGGGCTCAACACTGAAGCTTTCTTT
TRBD2	-	TRBV19	TRBJ2-2	CASRTSGDTGELFF	TGTGCCAGTCGGACTAGCGGAGACACCGGGGAGCTGTTTTTT
-	once	TRBV2	TRBJ1-2	CASSLGTAYGYTF	TGTGCCAGCAGTCTGGGGACGGCCTATGGCTACACCTTC
TRBD1	-	TRBV28	TRBJ1-3	CASIGTGVSSGNTIYF	TGTGCCAGCATCGGGACAGGGGTCAGCTCTGGAAACACCATATATTTT
-	-	TRBV7-3	TRBJ2-6	CASSLGGGRSGANVLTF	TGTGCCAGCAGCTTAGGGGGCGGTCGATCTGGGGCCAACGTCCTGACTTTC
-	-	TRBV10-2	TRBJ2-7	CASSDPGTVSSYEQYF	TGCGCCAGCAGTGACCCCGGGACGGTCAGCTCCTACGAGCAGTACTTC
-	-	TRBV15	TRBJ1-6	CATRTGDSTYNSPLHF	TGTGCCACCCGTACGGGGGATAGCACCTATAATTCACCCCTCCACTTT
-	-	TRBV28	TRBJ1-4	CASSPSSRGGLREKLFF	TGTGCCAGCAGTCCCTCATCCCGCGGGGGCCTGAGGGAAAAACTGTTTTTT
TRBD2	-	TRBV7-9	TRBJ2-1	CASSLGVAGAHSGYNEQFF	TGTGCCAGCAGCCTCGGAGTAGCGGGGGCTCATTCGGGCTACAATGAGCAGTTCTTC
-	once	TRBV28	TRBJ2-7	CASGSPYEQYF	TGTGCCAGCGGGAGCCCCTACGAGCAGTACTTC
-	once	TRBV20-1	TRBJ1-6	CSASTQKGGRGNSPLHF	TGCAGTGCTAGTACCCAGAAGGGGGGCCGGGGGAATTCACCCCTCCACTTT
-	-	TRBV6-6	TRBJ1-5	CASRQLKGPQHF	TGTGCCAGCAGACAATTGAAAGGGCCCCAGCATTTT
-	-	TRBV30	TRBJ1-2	CAWSVLYGYTF	TGTGCCTGGAGTGTCCTATATGGCTACACCTTC
-	-	TRBV6-2/TRBV6-3	TRBJ1-5	CASSYSGGSQPQHF	TGTGCCAGCAGTTACTCGGGAGGGTCTCAGCCCCAGCATTTT
-	-	TRBV19	TRBJ1-1	CASSYRSEAFF	TGTGCCAGTAGTTACAGGAGTGAAGCTTTCTTT
-	-	TRBV4-3	TRBJ2-3	CASSLRGVTDTQYF	TGCGCCAGCAGCCTCAGGGGAGTCACAGATACGCAGTATTTT
TRBD1	-	TRBV18	TRBJ1-1	CASLPGTGGRVGTEAFF	TGTGCCAGCTTACCGGGGACAGGGGGCCGGGTTGGCACTGAAGCTTTCTTT
TRBD1	few	TRBV5-1	TRBJ1-1	CASSSTGLNTEAFF	TGCGCCAGCAGCTCGACAGGGCTGAACACTGAAGCTTTCTTT
-	-	TRBV19	TRBJ2-7	CASSLRPASSYEQYF	TGTGCCAGTAGTCTTCGTCCGGCGAGCTCCTACGAGCAGTACTTC
-	-	TRBV25-1	TRBJ1-4	CASSQGKDATNEKLFF	TGTGCCAGCAGCCAGGGAAAAGATGCAACTAATGAAAAACTGTTTTTT
-	-	TRBV7-2	TRBJ2-7	CASSFSALGGYEQYF	TGTGCCAGCAGCTTCAGTGCGCTCGGCGGCTACGAGCAGTACTTC
-	-	TRBV23-1	TRBJ2-2	CASSQRPRDTGELFF	TGCGCCAGCAGTCAACGCCCTAGAGACACCGGGGAGCTGTTTTTT
-	once	TRBV3-1/TRBV3-2	TRBJ1-1	CASSRRWGFVNTEAFF	TGTGCCAGCAGCCGTCGATGGGGTTTTGTGAACACTGAAGCTTTCTTT
-	-	TRBV10-1	TRBJ1-6	CASSETGKGHSPLHF	TGCGCCAGCAGCGAAACAGGGAAGGGGCATTCACCCCTCCACTTT